What follows is one T cell receptor (beta chain) and its context. The data derive from a study of blood T cell repertoires in COVID-19. The wider study: Donors in the United States, Italy and Spain gave samples during acute or convalescent COVID-19.

Sequencing was performed with immunoSEQ multiplex PCR; in TCRdb, only in-frame clones are kept and a portion is missing. The sample carries about 270,000 clones, around 91% recorded once. The CDR3 extends over 14 amino acids. The ends were cut back, 1 base at V and 5 bases at J, with 12 bases in the middle. CDR1 is SGHVS, CDR2 FNYEAQ, per germline. Enrollees, roughly 18 to 90 years old, lived in 24 US areas. Participant-given clinical history determined each cohort assignment. Two negative PCRs, clearance, or symptom resolution had been documented for recovered Cohort 3 donors. The sequence derives from a young woman who had recovered from COVID-19. The rearrangement links TRBV7-6 to TRBJ2-7; a weak D match, TRBD1 (6 bases). Sequences were obtained from PBMCs or T cells enriched from blood (not recorded which). The CDR3 DNA reads TGTGCCAGCAGCTTAGGGACAGCGACCCACGAGCAGTACTTC. Its translation: CASSLGTATHEQYF.